These 23 T cell receptor beta chains originate from one sample sequenced in a study of cytotoxic CD8 clonotypes in ibrutinib-treated CLL. Assay: immunoSEQ multiplex PCR; the TCRdb copy retains only in-frame clones and omits some. The table records some 120,000 clones, more than 55% of them present only once. The material was PBMCs, obtained after 24 months of ibrutinib treatment. These receptors were obtained from a human donor with chronic lymphocytic leukemia.

This clone has just a few counts. The V call is TRBV7-6, the J call TRBJ2-5; no reliable D call. From germline, CDR1 is SGHVS and CDR2 FNYEAQ. The CDR3 is 15 amino acids. V was cut by 8 bases and J by 3 bases, with 19 bases left in between. CDR3 sequence (DNA): TGTGCCAGCGCCAGCTCCAGTTGGAGCAAAGAGACCCAGTACTTC. The encoded protein is CASASSSWSKETQYF.

The V call is TRBV11-3, the J call TRBJ2-3; D uncertain. CDR1 and CDR2 from the germline V gene are SGHNT and YENEEA. The length of the CDR3 is 15 residues. The V and J ends lost 2 bases and 2 bases respectively, with 11 bases between them. In DNA, the CDR3 is TGTGCCAGCAGCTTAATGCAACCTCCCACAGATACGCAGTATTTT. As protein: CASSLMQPPTDTQYF.

The chain joins TRBV30 to TRBJ1-2; D is perhaps TRBD1 (5 bases). V shed 0 bases and J shed 4 bases, with 9 bases lying between them. Germline CDR1 reads GTSNPN; CDR2 reads SVGIG (reference sequence). CDR3 length equals 13 residues. CDR3 residues: CAWSVPGSYGYTF. The CDR3 nucleotides are TGTGCCTGGAGTGTACCAGGGAGCTATGGCTACACCTTC.

The chain joins TRBV5-1 to TRBJ1-6; 9 nucleotides match TRBD1. Germline assignment: CDR1 SGHRS and CDR2 YFSETQ. The J segment lost 7 bases and the V segment lost 4 bases, leaving 3 bases of the junction unmatched. CDR3 length: 14 amino acids. The CDR3 region is CASSPGQGNSPLHF. CDR3 nucleotide sequence: TGCGCCAGCAGCCCCGGACAGGGGAATTCACCCCTCCACTTT.

This clone is labeled as medium-sized. The gene calls are TRBV7-6 and TRBJ2-2; 8 bases are shared with TRBD2. Germline lookup yields CDR1 SGHVS and CDR2 FNYEAQ. The CDR3 runs 15 residues. Trimming removed 1 base from V and 3 bases from J; junction bases left unmatched: 1. CDR3 residues: CASSLVGGDTGELFF. For the CDR3, the DNA is TGTGCCAGCAGCTTAGTCGGGGGGGACACCGGGGAGCTGTTTTTT. The full variable domain, its missing parts supplied by reference TRBV7-6 and TRBJ2-2, is GAGVSQSPRYKVTKRGQDVALRCDPISGHVSLYWYRQALGQGPEFLTYFNYEAQQDKSGLPNDRFSAERPEGSISTLTIQRTEQRDSAMYRCASSLVGGDTGELFFGEGSRLTVL.

This chain joins TRBV6-1 and TRBJ1-4; D gene ambiguous. Germline V CDR1 and CDR2: MNHNS, SASEGT. This CDR3 contains 14 residues. Trimming took off 9 bases at V and 4 bases at J, with 15 bases between the two ends. CDR3 nucleotides: TGTGCCAGTGGATTTTGGGTCTTTAATGAAAAACTGTTTTTT. Translated, it gives CASGFWVFNEKLFF.

The V and J genes are TRBV5-1 and TRBJ2-1; the D is unclear. Germline CDR1 is SGHRS and CDR2 is YFSETQ. Deletions cut 2 bases from V and 5 bases from J, with 8 bases between. This CDR3 region has 13 residues. CDR3 coding DNA: TGCGCCAGCAGCTTTATAGAAAACAATGAGCAGTTCTTC. As protein: CASSFIENNEQFF.

The chain recombines TRBV6-6 with TRBJ1-4; 7 bases align to TRBD1. Germline loops: CDR1 MNHNY, CDR2 SVGAGI (reference sequence). Trimming cost V 5 bases and J 4 bases; bases outside gene matches: 10. The CDR3 runs to 16 residues. CDR3 sequence reads: CASSLYRDSRNEKLFF. In nucleotides, the CDR3 is TGTGCCAGCAGTCTTTACCGGGACAGCCGTAATGAAAAACTGTTTTTT.

This clone was seen a few times. The J gene is TRBJ2-1, the V gene TRBV2; TRBD1 agrees at 7 bases. CDR1 and CDR2 from the germline V gene are SNHLY and FYNNEI. The CDR3 consists of 13 residues. V lost 5 bases and J lost 10; bases outside the gene matches: 8. CDR3 nucleotide sequence: TGTGCCAGCAGTCCCGGCGCAGGGGGAGAGCAGTTCTTC. The encoded protein is CASSPGAGGEQFF. The full variable domain, its missing parts supplied by reference TRBV2 and TRBJ2-1, is EPEVTQTPSHQVTQMGQEVILRCVPISNHLYFYWYRQILGQKVEFLVSFYNNEISEKSEIFDDQFSVERPDGSNFTLKIRSTKLEDSAMYFCASSPGAGGEQFFGPGTRLTVL.

CDR3 sequence reads: CASTSYLGVTEAFF. The CDR3 DNA is TGTGCCAGCACATCGTACCTGGGTGTGACTGAAGCTTTCTTT. The genes are TRBV6-6 and TRBJ1-1; D uncertain. This CDR3 contains 14 residues. The V gene lost 7 bases and the J gene lost 5 bases, with 17 bases spanning the gap. The germline V gene encodes CDR1 MNHNY and CDR2 SVGAGI (reference sequence).

The chain links TRBV29-1 to TRBJ2-5; 7 bases match TRBD1. The CDR3 extends over 12 amino acids. Germline CDR1 and CDR2: SQVTM and ANQGSEA. J lost 4 bases, V lost 7 bases, and 6 bases had no gene match. This chain's CDR3 is CSGYRGGETQYF. CDR3 sequence (DNA): TGCAGCGGTTACAGGGGCGGAGAGACCCAGTACTTC.

The rearrangement uses TRBV7-2 and TRBJ2-7; D tentatively reads TRBD1 or TRBD2 (5 bases each). The CDR3 extends over 15 amino acids. The germline CDR1 and CDR2 sequences are SGHTA and FQGNSA. V shed 4 bases and J shed 0 bases, with 13 bases lying between them. In DNA form, the CDR3 reads TGTGCCAGCAGCTCACGTGGGACCATCTCCTACGAGCAGTACTTC. It yields the protein CASSSRGTISYEQYF.

V and J are TRBV4-1 and TRBJ2-2; D is uncertain. The length of the CDR3 is 13 residues. The V end lost 3 bases, the J end lost 5 bases, and 7 bases lay between the germline ends. In germline, CDR1 is MGHRA, CDR2 YSYEKL. CDR3 sequence reads: CASSHPETGELFF. The CDR3 DNA reads TGCGCCAGCAGCCACCCGGAAACCGGGGAGCTGTTTTTT.

V and J are TRBV19 and TRBJ1-1; weak D call: TRBD1 (5 bases). The germline gives CDR1 LNHDA, CDR2 SQIVND (reference sequence). The CDR3 has 12 residues. Deletions cut 10 bases from V and 0 bases from J, with 9 bases between. The CDR3 is CATKGVNTEAFF. The CDR3 DNA follows: TGTGCCACCAAAGGGGTGAACACTGAAGCTTTCTTT.

The table lists this clone with a few counts. The chain combines TRBV29-1 with TRBJ2-7, with D maybe TRBD2 (6 bases). Germline CDR1 is SQVTM and CDR2 is ANQGSEA. V was pared by 6 bases and J by 0 bases, with 18 bases between. CDR3 length: 15 residues. The CDR3 region is CSVQTGTLSSYEQYF. In nucleotides, the CDR3 is TGCAGCGTGCAAACCGGGACTCTAAGCTCCTACGAGCAGTACTTC.

The chain has TRBV9 and TRBJ1-6; TRBD1 matches 7 bases. From germline, CDR1 is SGDLS and CDR2 YYNGEE. The ends lost 4 bases at V and 8 bases at J; junction bases unmatched: 9. CDR3 length: 15 amino acids. The DNA for the CDR3 is TGTGCCAGCAGCCCGACAGGGACCATGGATTCACCCCTCCACTTT. Protein sequence: CASSPTGTMDSPLHF.

This clone was observed once. The chain uses TRBV30 and TRBJ2-7, with D possibly TRBD2 on 6 matching bases. V was shortened by 6 bases and J by 3 bases, with 18 bases between the two germline ends. CDR3 length: 14 residues. CDR1 is GTSNPN and CDR2 is SVGIG in the germline V gene (reference sequence). CDR3 sequence: CACPRGSGSYEQYF. CDR3 bases: TGTGCCTGCCCGAGGGGTAGCGGAAGCTACGAGCAGTACTTC.

Only a few counts were recorded for this clone. The chain uses TRBV11-3 and TRBJ1-2; the D is unclear. The germline V and J ends were trimmed by 7 bases and 7 bases, with 13 bases remaining between them. Germline assignment: CDR1 SGHNT and CDR2 YENEEA. There are 12 residues in the CDR3. The CDR3 region has the DNA TGTGCCAGCAAGGAGTTGGTTTGTGGCTACACCTTC. It encodes CASKELVCGYTF.

This clone occurred once. The chain recombines TRBV6-5 with TRBJ1-5, with D possibly matching TRBD1 (5 bases). This CDR3 is 15 amino acids long. V was shortened by 6 bases and J by 1 base, with 13 bases between the two germline ends. Germline loops: CDR1 MNHEY, CDR2 SVGAGI. This CDR3 reads CASSTLGASNQPQHF. The CDR3 DNA is TGTGCCAGCAGCACCCTTGGGGCCAGCAATCAGCCCCAGCATTTT.

V gene TRBV5-8 combines with J gene TRBJ2-1, with 8 bases identical to TRBD2. The germline gives CDR1 SGHTS, CDR2 YDEGEE. The CDR3 sequence is 15 residues long. The J segment lost 6 bases and the V segment lost 3 bases, leaving 8 bases of the junction unmatched. The CDR3: CASSWGAGDLNEQFF. DNA for the CDR3: TGTGCCAGCAGCTGGGGAGCGGGGGATCTCAATGAGCAGTTCTTC.

V gene TRBV5-4 combines with J gene TRBJ1-2; 7 bases match TRBD1. There are 13 residues in the CDR3. V gave up 2 bases and J gave up 6 bases; unmatched junction bases: 4. The germline CDR1 and CDR2 sequences are SGHNT and YYREEE (reference sequence). The chain's CDR3 is CASSLRQGDGYTF. The CDR3 DNA reads TGTGCCAGCAGCTTACGACAGGGAGATGGCTACACCTTC. Using reference TRBV5-4 and TRBJ1-2 for the parts outside the CDR3, the full variable domain is ETGVTQSPTHLIKTRGQQVTLRCSSQSGHNTVSWYQQALGQGPQFIFQYYREEENGRGNFPPRFSGLQFPNYSSELNVNALELDDSALYLCASSLRQGDGYTFGSGTRLTVV.

Here the CDR3 reads CASSPIRGYGYTF. The CDR3 nucleotides read TGTGCCAGCTCACCAATCAGGGGCTACGGCTACACCTTC. This chain links TRBV18 with TRBJ1-2, with D possibly TRBD1 on 6 matching bases. The CDR3 is 13 amino acids. V gave up 2 bases and J gave up 8 bases, with 12 bases separating them. CDR1 is KGHSH, CDR2 LQKENI, per germline.

The gene calls are TRBV5-5 and TRBJ1-6; D call uncertain. This CDR3 contains 15 residues. The ends were cut back, 0 bases at V and 3 bases at J, with 7 bases in the middle. The germline CDR1 and CDR2 sequences are SGHKS and YYEKEE (reference sequence). The CDR3 sequence: CASSLESDYNSPLHF. DNA for the CDR3: TGTGCCAGCAGCTTGGAGTCAGACTATAATTCACCCCTCCACTTT.